These 5 T cell receptor beta chains were all obtained from the same sample, sequenced in a study of radiation and T cells in renal cell carcinoma. Specified time point: baseline pretreatment blood. Documented treatment: 15 Gy SBRT to primary tumor, nephrectomy 4 weeks later. Profiling relied on immunoSEQ multiplex PCR, and the TCRdb table lists in-frame clones only, not all of them. The table includes 150,000 or so clones, about 85% detected once. The source was blood, collected from a patient whose treatment included radiotherapy and nephrectomy. The receptors here all came from a woman in her 70s with renal cell carcinoma.

The chain has TRBV4-3 and TRBJ2-1, with D hard to call. The CDR3 runs to 13 residues. The V and J ends lost 1 base and 7 bases respectively, with 8 bases between them. The germline V gene encodes CDR1 LGHNA and CDR2 YSLEER. In DNA, the CDR3 is TGCGCCAGCAGCCAAGTGATGAATAATGAGCAGTTCTTC. The encoded protein is CASSQVMNNEQFF.

Only one count was recorded for this clone. This chain connects TRBV7-3 to TRBJ1-1; 7 bases align to TRBD1. Germline V gene lookup returns CDR1 SGHTA and CDR2 FQGTGA. This CDR3 is 15 amino acids long. Germline trimming cut 2 bases from V and 2 bases from J; bases unmatched to any gene: 5. CDR3 nucleotides: TGTGCCAGCAGCTTATCCGGGACAGCTAACACTGAAGCTTTCTTT. Its protein product is CASSLSGTANTEAFF.

V gene TRBV5-6 combines with J gene TRBJ1-1, with 7 bases identical to TRBD1. The CDR3 runs to 13 residues. Germline V gives CDR1 SGHDT, CDR2 YYEEEE. The V segment lost 2 bases and the J segment 5 bases; nucleotides outside the gene matches: 3. CDR3 coding DNA: TGTGCCAGCAGCTTACAGGGGTGGACTGAAGCTTTCTTT. It yields the protein CASSLQGWTEAFF. The full variable domain, its missing parts supplied by reference TRBV5-6 and TRBJ1-1, is DAGVTQSPTHLIKTRGQQVTLRCSPKSGHDTVSWYQQALGQGPQFIFQYYEEEERQRGNFPDRFSGHQFPNYSSELNVNALLLGDSALYLCASSLQGWTEAFFGQGTRLTVV.

V usage is TRBV5-1 and J usage is TRBJ1-2, with D maybe TRBD1 (6 bases). CDR3 length: 16 residues. Germline V gene data show CDR1 as SGHRS and CDR2 as YFSETQ. The V and J ends lost 0 bases and 6 bases respectively, with 18 bases between them. CDR3 sequence reads: CASSLVGGAKKDGYTF. CDR3 bases: TGCGCCAGCAGCTTGGTTGGGGGCGCAAAGAAGGATGGCTACACCTTC.

The chain is built from TRBV19 and TRBJ1-1, with D uncertain. Between the trimmed V and J ends, which lost 7 bases and 5 bases, there was a span of 8 bases. The CDR3 totals 11 residues. Germline lookup yields CDR1 LNHDA and CDR2 SQIVND (reference sequence). The CDR3: CASTPGTEAFF. The DNA for the CDR3 is TGTGCCAGTACCCCCGGGACTGAAGCTTTCTTT.